The next 17 T cell receptor beta chains were all read from a single sample in a study of blood T cell repertoires in COVID-19. The method was immunoSEQ multiplex PCR; TCRdb's version includes in-frame clones alone and lacks a portion of them. The profile covers about 68,000 clones, with approximately 81% appearing a single time and more than 7% taken by the ten largest. The source material was peripheral blood. These receptors were obtained from a man in his fifties or sixties with active COVID-19.

The J gene is TRBJ2-1, the V gene TRBV5-1; tentative D call: TRBD2 (6 bases). The length of the CDR3 is 17 residues. Trimming took off 0 bases at V and 4 bases at J, with 17 bases between the two ends. Looked up from germline, CDR1 is SGHRS and CDR2 is YFSETQ. CDR3 sequence reads: CASSLGEWTTEYNEQFF. In nucleotides, the CDR3 is TGCGCCAGCAGCTTGGGGGAATGGACTACGGAATACAATGAGCAGTTCTTC.

This rearrangement joins TRBV7-6 to TRBJ2-1; 9 bases fit TRBD1. The CDR3 spans 16 residues. Losses at the gene ends were 0 bases for V and 9 bases for J; bases not matched to a gene: 9. Germline V gene sequence: CDR1 SGHVS, CDR2 FNYEAQ. CDR3 DNA sequence: TGTGCCAGCAGCTTAGCGGGGGACAGGGTCAGGGGTGAGCAGTTCTTC. It yields the protein CASSLAGDRVRGEQFF.

The V call is TRBV9, the J call TRBJ2-1, with D tentatively TRBD2 (6 bases). The CDR3 covers 16 residues. The germline V and J ends were trimmed by 3 bases and 7 bases, with 20 bases remaining between them. The germline V gene encodes CDR1 SGDLS and CDR2 YYNGEE. The CDR3, as DNA: TGTGCCAGCAGCGCCATTCCGACTAGGCCTGATAATGAGCAGTTCTTC. It codes for CASSAIPTRPDNEQFF.

A few counts support this clone. This chain connects TRBV6-5 to TRBJ2-7; TRBD1 matches 9 bases. V shed 7 bases and J 2 bases; nucleotides not matched to a gene: 9. This CDR3 is built from 15 residues. Germline values: CDR1 MNHEY, CDR2 SVGAGI. The CDR3 spells CASIRGGQGAYEQYF. CDR3 nucleotide sequence: TGTGCCAGCATTAGGGGGGGACAGGGCGCCTACGAGCAGTACTTC.

The chain recombines TRBV12-3 or TRBV12-4 with TRBJ2-5; TRBD2 agrees at 7 bases. V lost 7 bases to trimming and J lost 1 base; unmatched junction nucleotides: 3. The CDR3 consists of 13 residues. The CDR3 nucleotides read TGTGCCAGCAACCTAGCGGTCCAAGAGACCCAGTACTTC. It codes for CASNLAVQETQYF.

V gene TRBV9 combines with J gene TRBJ2-7, with TRBD2 matching over 7 bases. J was trimmed by 7 bases and V by 3 bases; bases with no gene match: 10. CDR1 is SGDLS and CDR2 is YYNGEE in the germline V gene. This CDR3 comprises 14 residues. The CDR3, as DNA: TGTGCCAGCAGCGCACTGGCGGGAGACGGGGAGCAGTACTTC. It translates to CASSALAGDGEQYF.

The chain joins TRBV3-1 (or the pseudogene TRBV3-2) to TRBJ2-7; 14 bases fit TRBD2. Germline lookup yields CDR1 LGHDT and CDR2 YNNKEL (reference sequence). V shed 5 bases, J shed 1 base, and the junction held 4 bases outside the gene matches. This CDR3 contains 16 residues. Written as DNA, the CDR3 is TGTGCCAGCAGCGAGGGACTAGCGGGAGTTTCCTACGAGCAGTACTTC. Translated, it gives CASSEGLAGVSYEQYF.

This chain joins TRBV7-2 and TRBJ1-5; the D gene is possibly TRBD1 (5 bases). The CDR3 covers 17 residues. Germline CDR1 and CDR2: SGHTA and FQGNSA. Trimming stripped 1 base from V and 7 bases from J, with 20 bases between. The CDR3 bases are TGTGCCAGCAGCTTAGGGAGGGGCGGGGCCCTCAGGCAGCCCCAGCATTTT. Amino acid sequence: CASSLGRGGALRQPQHF.

This rearrangement joins TRBV6-6 to TRBJ2-3; perhaps TRBD1 as D (6 bases). V gave up 6 bases and J gave up 3 bases, with 13 bases separating them. Per germline, CDR1 MNHNY and CDR2 SVGAGI (reference sequence). The length of the CDR3 is 14 residues. The CDR3 is CASRGAAGTDTQYF. CDR3 DNA sequence: TGTGCCAGCAGGGGGGCGGCCGGGACAGATACGCAGTATTTT.

This sequence joins TRBV3-1 (or the pseudogene TRBV3-2) and TRBJ1-2; perhaps TRBD1 as D (5 bases). The germline V gene has CDR1 LGHDT and CDR2 YNNKEL (reference sequence). Trimming removed 6 bases at V and 4 bases at J, with 12 bases between. This CDR3 region has 13 residues. The DNA of the CDR3 is TGTGCCAGCAGGGCGGCGGGGGGCTATGGCTACACCTTC. The encoded protein is CASRAAGGYGYTF.

The CDR3 region has the DNA TGTGCCAGCAGGCGGCAGAATGGCTACGAGCAGTACTTC. Residues: CASRRQNGYEQYF. This sequence joins TRBV3-1 (or the pseudogene TRBV3-2) and TRBJ2-7; D gene ambiguous. V was trimmed by 6 bases and J by 3 bases, leaving 12 bases between them. The CDR3 runs 13 residues. Germline V gene lookup returns CDR1 LGHDT and CDR2 YNNKEL (reference sequence).

This chain uses TRBV2 with TRBJ2-7, with D possibly TRBD1 on 6 matching bases. CDR3 length equals 15 residues. V was cut by 7 bases and J by 6 bases, with 22 bases left in between. The germline CDR1 and CDR2 sequences are SNHLY and FYNNEI. CDR3 loop: CASTNGRTQGPEQYF. The CDR3 bases are TGTGCCAGCACCAATGGTCGGACTCAGGGGCCCGAGCAGTACTTC.

This chain uses TRBV5-1 with TRBJ1-4; perhaps TRBD1 as D (6 bases). V was pared by 2 bases and J by 5 bases, with 16 bases between. The CDR3 length is 16 residues. Per germline, CDR1 SGHRS and CDR2 YFSETQ. DNA of the CDR3: TGCGCCAGCAGCTTCGGTAACGGGGGGGCGAATGAAAAACTGTTTTTT. Amino acids: CASSFGNGGANEKLFF.

This clone was seen a handful of times. This chain uses TRBV4-2 with TRBJ1-5; D may be TRBD1 (6 bases). This CDR3 is 16 amino acids long. Germline V gene sequence: CDR1 LGHNA, CDR2 YNFKEQ. The germline V and J ends were trimmed by 3 bases and 6 bases, with 18 bases remaining between them. The CDR3 protein is CASSQEGGRVSQPQHF. CDR3 DNA: TGTGCCAGCAGCCAGGAGGGGGGGCGCGTGAGTCAGCCCCAGCATTTT.

The chain combines TRBV30 with TRBJ2-1; D is undetermined. Germline V gives CDR1 GTSNPN, CDR2 SVGIG (reference sequence). The ends were cut back, 0 bases at V and 8 bases at J, with 14 bases in the middle. This CDR3 region has 14 residues. CDR3: CAWSVLGYSYEQFF. The CDR3 DNA follows: TGTGCCTGGAGTGTCCTGGGCTATTCGTATGAGCAGTTCTTC.

This chain links TRBV7-9 with TRBJ1-2; D perhaps matches TRBD1 (6 bases). The CDR3 is made up of 15 amino acids. V gave up 5 bases and J gave up 6 bases, with 19 bases separating them. CDR1 and CDR2 (germline): SEHNR, FQNEAQ (reference sequence). The CDR3: CASSGTYTGPHGYTF. The CDR3 bases are TGTGCCAGCAGCGGCACTTATACAGGGCCGCATGGCTACACCTTC.

The chain combines TRBV3-1 (or the pseudogene TRBV3-2) with TRBJ2-3; 11 bases align to TRBD2. J was trimmed by 4 bases and V by 4 bases; bases with no gene match: 4. This CDR3 comprises 15 residues. In germline, CDR1 is LGHDT, CDR2 YNNKEL (reference sequence). This CDR3 reads CASSPGTSGSDTQYF. DNA for the CDR3: TGTGCCAGCAGCCCCGGGACTAGCGGATCAGATACGCAGTATTTT.